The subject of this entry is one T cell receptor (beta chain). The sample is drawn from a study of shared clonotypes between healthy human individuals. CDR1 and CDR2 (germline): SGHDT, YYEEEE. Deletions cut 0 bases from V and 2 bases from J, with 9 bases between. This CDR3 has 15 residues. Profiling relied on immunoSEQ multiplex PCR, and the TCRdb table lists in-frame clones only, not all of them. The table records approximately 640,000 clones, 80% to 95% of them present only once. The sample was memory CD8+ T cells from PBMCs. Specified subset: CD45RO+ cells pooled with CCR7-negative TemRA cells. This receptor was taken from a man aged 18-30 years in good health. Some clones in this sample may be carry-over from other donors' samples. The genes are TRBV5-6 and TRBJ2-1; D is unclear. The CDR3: CASSLGVATYNEQFF. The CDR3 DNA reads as TGTGCCAGCAGCTTGGGAGTAGCAACCTACAATGAGCAGTTCTTC.